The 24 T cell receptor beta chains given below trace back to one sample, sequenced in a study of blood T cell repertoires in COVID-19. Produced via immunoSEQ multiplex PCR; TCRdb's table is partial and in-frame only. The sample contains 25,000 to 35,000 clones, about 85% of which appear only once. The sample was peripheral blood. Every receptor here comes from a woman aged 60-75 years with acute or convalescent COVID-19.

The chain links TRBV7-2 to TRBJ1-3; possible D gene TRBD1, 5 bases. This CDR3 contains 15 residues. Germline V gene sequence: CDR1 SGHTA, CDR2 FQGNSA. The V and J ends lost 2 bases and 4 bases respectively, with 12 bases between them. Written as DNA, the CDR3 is TGTGCCAGCAGCTTATCGGGGGGGTCGGGAAACACCATATATTTT. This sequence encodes CASSLSGGSGNTIYF.

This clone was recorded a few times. The CDR3 coding sequence is TGTGCCTGGAGTGTACACAGGGGGGACACCATATATTTT. Protein: CAWSVHRGDTIYF. The rearrangement uses TRBV30 and TRBJ1-3; 8 positions agree with TRBD1. With 0 bases clipped from V and 8 bases from J, the junction kept 3 bases outside the gene matches. The CDR3 extends over 13 amino acids. Germline CDR1 GTSNPN, CDR2 SVGIG (reference sequence).

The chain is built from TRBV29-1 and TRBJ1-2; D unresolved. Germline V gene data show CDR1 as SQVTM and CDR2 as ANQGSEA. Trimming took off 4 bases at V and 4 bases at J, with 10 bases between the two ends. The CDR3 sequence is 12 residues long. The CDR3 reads CSVGRAAYGYTF. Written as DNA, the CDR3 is TGCAGCGTTGGGAGGGCTGCCTATGGCTACACCTTC.

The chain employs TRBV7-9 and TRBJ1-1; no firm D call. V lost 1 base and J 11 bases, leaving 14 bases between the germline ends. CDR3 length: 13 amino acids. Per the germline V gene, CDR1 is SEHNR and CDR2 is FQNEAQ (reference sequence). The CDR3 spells CASSLVATSGAFF. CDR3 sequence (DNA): TGTGCCAGCAGCTTAGTGGCCACATCGGGGGCTTTCTTT.

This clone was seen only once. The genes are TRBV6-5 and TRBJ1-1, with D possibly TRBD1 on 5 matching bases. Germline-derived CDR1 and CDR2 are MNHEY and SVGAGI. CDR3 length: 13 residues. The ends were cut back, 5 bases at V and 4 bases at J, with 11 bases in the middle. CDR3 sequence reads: CASSTLDSTEAFF. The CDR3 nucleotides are TGTGCCAGCAGTACCCTCGACAGCACTGAAGCTTTCTTT.

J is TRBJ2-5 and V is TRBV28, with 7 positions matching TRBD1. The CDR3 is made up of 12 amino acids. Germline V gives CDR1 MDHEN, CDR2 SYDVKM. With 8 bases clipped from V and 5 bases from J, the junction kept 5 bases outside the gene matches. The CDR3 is CASSGGRETQYF. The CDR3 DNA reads TGTGCCAGCTCAGGGGGTCGGGAGACCCAGTACTTC.

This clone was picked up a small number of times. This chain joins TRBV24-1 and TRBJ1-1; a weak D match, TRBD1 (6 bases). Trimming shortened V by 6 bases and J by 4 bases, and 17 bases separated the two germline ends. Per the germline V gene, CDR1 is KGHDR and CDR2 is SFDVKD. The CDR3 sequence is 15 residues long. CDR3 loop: CATSPSTGPSTEAFF. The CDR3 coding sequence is TGTGCCACCAGTCCCTCGACAGGACCCAGCACTGAAGCTTTCTTT.

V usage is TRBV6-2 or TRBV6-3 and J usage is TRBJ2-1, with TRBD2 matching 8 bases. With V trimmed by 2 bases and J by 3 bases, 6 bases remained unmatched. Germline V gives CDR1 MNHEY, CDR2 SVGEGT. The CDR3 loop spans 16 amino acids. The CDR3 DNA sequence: TGTGCCAGCAGTTACCGTAGCGGGGTTAGCTACAATGAGCAGTTCTTC. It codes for CASSYRSGVSYNEQFF.

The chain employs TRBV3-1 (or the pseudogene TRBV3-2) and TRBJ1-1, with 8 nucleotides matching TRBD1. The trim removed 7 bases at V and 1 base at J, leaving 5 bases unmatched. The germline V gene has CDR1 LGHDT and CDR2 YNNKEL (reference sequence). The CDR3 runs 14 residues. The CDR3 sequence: CASNRRGPNTEAFF. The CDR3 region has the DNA TGTGCCAGCAACCGCAGGGGGCCGAACACTGAAGCTTTCTTT.

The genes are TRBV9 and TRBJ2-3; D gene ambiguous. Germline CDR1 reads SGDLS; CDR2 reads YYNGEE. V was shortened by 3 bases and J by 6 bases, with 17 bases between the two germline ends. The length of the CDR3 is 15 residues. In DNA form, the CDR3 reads TGTGCCAGCAGCGAGAGGCCGGTAGAGAGGGATACGCAGTATTTT. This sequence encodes CASSERPVERDTQYF.

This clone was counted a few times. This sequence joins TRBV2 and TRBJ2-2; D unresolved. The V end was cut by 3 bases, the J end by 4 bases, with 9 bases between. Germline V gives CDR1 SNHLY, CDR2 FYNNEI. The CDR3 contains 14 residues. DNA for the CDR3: TGTGCCAGCAGTGATGGGCAGATCACCGGGGAGCTGTTTTTT. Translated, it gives CASSDGQITGELFF.

In DNA, the CDR3 is TGTGCCAGCAGAAGGACAGTGAGCTCTGGAAACACCATATATTTT. Translating it yields CASRRTVSSGNTIYF. The chain couples TRBV2 to TRBJ1-3; TRBD1 might be the D (6 bases). This CDR3 contains 15 residues. Germline assignment: CDR1 SNHLY and CDR2 FYNNEI. V was cut by 6 bases and J by 0 bases, with 12 bases left in between.

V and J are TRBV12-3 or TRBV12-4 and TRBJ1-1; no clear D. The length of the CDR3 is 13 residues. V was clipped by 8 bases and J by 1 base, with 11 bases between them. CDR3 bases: TGTGCCAGCGCAGCTAACAGGAACACTGAAGCTTTCTTT. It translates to CASAANRNTEAFF.

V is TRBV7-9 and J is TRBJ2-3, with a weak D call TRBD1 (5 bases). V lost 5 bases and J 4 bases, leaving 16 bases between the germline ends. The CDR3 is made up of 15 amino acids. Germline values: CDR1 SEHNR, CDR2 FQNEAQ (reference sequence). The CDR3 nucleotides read TGTGCCAGCAGCCTATCAGGGCAGTGGGCAGATACGCAGTATTTT. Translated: CASSLSGQWADTQYF.

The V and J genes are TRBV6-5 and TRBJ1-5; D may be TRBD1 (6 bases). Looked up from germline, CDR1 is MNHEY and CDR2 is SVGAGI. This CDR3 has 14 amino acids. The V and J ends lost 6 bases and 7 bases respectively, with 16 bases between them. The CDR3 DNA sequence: TGTGCCAGCAGCGCAATACAGGGCCCCCAGCCCCAGCATTTT. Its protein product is CASSAIQGPQPQHF.

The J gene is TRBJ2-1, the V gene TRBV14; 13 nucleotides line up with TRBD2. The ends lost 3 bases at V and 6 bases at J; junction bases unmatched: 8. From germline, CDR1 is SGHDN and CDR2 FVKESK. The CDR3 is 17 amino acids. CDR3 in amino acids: CASSHGTSGVSVNEQFF. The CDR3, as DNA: TGTGCCAGCAGCCACGGGACTAGCGGGGTCTCGGTCAATGAGCAGTTCTTC.

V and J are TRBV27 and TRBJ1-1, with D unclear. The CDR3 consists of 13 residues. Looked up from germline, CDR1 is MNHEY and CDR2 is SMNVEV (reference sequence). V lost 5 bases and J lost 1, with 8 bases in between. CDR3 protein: CASSAQENTEAFF. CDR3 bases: TGTGCCAGCAGTGCCCAGGAGAACACTGAAGCTTTCTTT.

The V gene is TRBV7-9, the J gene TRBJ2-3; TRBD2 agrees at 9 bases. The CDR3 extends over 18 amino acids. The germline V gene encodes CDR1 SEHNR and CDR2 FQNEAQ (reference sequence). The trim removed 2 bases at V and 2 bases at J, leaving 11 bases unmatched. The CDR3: CASSLSIAGAPDTDTQYF. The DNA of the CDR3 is TGTGCCAGCAGCTTATCCATAGCGGGGGCACCTGACACAGATACGCAGTATTTT.

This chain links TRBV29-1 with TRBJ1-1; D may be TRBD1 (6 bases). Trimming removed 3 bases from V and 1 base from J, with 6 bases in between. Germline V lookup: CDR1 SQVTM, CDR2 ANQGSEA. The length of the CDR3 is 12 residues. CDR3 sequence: CSVDRGNTEAFF. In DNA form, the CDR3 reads TGCAGCGTTGACAGGGGGAACACTGAAGCTTTCTTT.

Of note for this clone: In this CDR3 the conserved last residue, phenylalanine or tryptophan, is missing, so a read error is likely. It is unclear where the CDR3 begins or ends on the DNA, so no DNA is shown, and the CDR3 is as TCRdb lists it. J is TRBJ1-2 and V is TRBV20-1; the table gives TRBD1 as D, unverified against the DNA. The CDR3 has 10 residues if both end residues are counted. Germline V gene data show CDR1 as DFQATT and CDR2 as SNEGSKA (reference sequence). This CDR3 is CSADGWDRAS.

The CDR3 sequence is CASSDSGQGADTQYF. The CDR3 DNA is TGTGCCAGCAGTGACTCGGGACAGGGGGCAGATACGCAGTATTTT. The J gene is TRBJ2-3, the V gene TRBV6-4, with 11 bases identical to TRBD1. The length of the CDR3 is 15 residues. The germline gives CDR1 MRHNA, CDR2 SNTAGT. V lost 0 bases, J lost 4 bases, and 0 bases stayed unmatched.

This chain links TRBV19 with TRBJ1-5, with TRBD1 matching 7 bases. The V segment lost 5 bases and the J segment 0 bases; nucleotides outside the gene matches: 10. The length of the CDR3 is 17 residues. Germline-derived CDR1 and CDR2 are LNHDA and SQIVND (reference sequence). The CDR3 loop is CASSPRDSLYSNQPQHF. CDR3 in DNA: TGTGCCAGTAGTCCTCGGGACAGCCTTTATAGCAATCAGCCCCAGCATTTT.

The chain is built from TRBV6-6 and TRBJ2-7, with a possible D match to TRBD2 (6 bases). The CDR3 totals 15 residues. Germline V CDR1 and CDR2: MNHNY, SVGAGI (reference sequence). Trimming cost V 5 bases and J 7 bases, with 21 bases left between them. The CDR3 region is CASSPTGTPAGEQYF. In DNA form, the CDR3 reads TGTGCCAGCAGTCCAACCGGGACTCCCGCCGGGGAGCAGTACTTC.

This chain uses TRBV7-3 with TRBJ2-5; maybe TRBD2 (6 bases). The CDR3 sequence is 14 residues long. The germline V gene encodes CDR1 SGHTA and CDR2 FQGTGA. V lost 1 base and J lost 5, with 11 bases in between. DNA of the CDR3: TGTGCCAGCAGCTTAAGTCCTGGGGGGGAGACCCAGTACTTC. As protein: CASSLSPGGETQYF.